This TCR beta chain was sequenced in a study of cytomegalovirus exposure and HLA in healthy donors. Germline V gene sequence: CDR1 MNHEY, CDR2 SMNVEV (reference sequence). V lost 3 bases and J lost 2, with 11 bases in between. The CDR3 is 15 amino acids. Sequenced by immunoSEQ multiplex PCR; TCRdb stores in-frame clones only, minus some. This sample carries tens of thousands of clones, 95% of them seen once, and the ten largest clones take 5.8%. Among the roughly 110 subjects of the validation cohort, separate from the roughly 600-subject first cohort, were the donors. V is TRBV27 and J is TRBJ1-5, with no clear D. Material: PBMCs. This TCR derives from a woman between 18 and 29 years old in good health and CMV-seropositive. The CDR3 DNA reads TGTGCCAGCAGTTTTTTGGGAGGAGGCAATCAGCCCCAGCATTTT. It encodes CASSFLGGGNQPQHF.